The entry below describes one T cell receptor beta chain. Here immunoSEQ multiplex PCR was the method, and the copy in TCRdb shows in-frame clones only, minus some. The profile shows almost 90,000 clones, over 75% of them singletons. This entry belongs to a study of blood T cell repertoires in COVID-19. Sequenced material: peripheral blood. This receptor was taken from a man aged 80 or over with acute or convalescent COVID-19.

The CDR3 loop reads CSASPTGSGANVLTF. The CDR3 DNA is TGCAGTGCTAGTCCCACAGGGTCTGGGGCCAACGTCCTGACTTTC. The genes are TRBV20-1 and TRBJ2-6; perhaps TRBD1 as D (6 bases). Germline assignment: CDR1 DFQATT and CDR2 SNEGSKA (reference sequence). This CDR3 spans 15 amino acids. Trimming stripped 3 bases from V and 1 base from J, with 10 bases between.